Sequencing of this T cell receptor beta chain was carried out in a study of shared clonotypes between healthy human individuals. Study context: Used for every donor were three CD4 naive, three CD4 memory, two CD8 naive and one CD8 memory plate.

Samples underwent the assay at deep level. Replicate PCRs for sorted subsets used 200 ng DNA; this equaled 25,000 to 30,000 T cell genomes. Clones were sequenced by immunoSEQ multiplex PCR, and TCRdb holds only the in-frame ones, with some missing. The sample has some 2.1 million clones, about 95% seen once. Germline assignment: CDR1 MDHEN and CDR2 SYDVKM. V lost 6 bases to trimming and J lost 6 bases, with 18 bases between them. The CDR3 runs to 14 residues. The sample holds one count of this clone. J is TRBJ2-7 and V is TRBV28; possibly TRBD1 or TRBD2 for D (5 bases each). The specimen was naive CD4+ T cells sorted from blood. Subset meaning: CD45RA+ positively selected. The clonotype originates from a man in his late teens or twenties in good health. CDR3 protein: CASRSTGTDLEQYF. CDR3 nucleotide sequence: TGTGCCAGCAGATCGACCGGGACGGACCTCGAGCAGTACTTC.